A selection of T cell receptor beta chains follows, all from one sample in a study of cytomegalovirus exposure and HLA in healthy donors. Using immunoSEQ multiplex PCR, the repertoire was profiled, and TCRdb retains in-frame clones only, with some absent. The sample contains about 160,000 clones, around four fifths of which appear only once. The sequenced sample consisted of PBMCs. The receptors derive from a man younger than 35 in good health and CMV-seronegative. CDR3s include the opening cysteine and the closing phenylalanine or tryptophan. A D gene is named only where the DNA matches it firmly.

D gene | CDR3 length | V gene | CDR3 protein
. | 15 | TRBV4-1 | CASSQGGVYTDTQYF
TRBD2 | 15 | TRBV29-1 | CSVEGLAGDVETQYF
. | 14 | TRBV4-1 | CASSQDRGRTEAFF
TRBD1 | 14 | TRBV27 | CASSFRDSVNEQYF
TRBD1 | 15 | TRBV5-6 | CASSRGQVSSYEQYF
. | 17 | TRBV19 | CASSILLTSPYGNEQFF
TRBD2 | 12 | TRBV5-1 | CASSPTGGAQYF
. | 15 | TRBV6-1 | CASSGRHRGAGEQYF
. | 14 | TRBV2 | CASSREPSGNTIYF
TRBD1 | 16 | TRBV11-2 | CASSSARGQRFGSYTF
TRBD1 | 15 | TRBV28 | CASSSPGRGLGGYTF
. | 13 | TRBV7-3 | CASSLGRDNGYTF
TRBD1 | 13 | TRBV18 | CASSPDRDWGYTF
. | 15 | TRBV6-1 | CASPLTDRSNSPLHF
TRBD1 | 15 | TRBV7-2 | CASSLRGQGNNEQFF
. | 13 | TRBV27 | CASSLLGADTQYF
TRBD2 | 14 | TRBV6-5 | CASSSAGVADTQYF
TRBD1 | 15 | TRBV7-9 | CASSLGQGSGQPQHF
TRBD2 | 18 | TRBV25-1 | CASSPQKGGRALWGEQYF
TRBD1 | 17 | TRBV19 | CASNPGQRMGVNTEAFF
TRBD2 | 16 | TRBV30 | CAWSVRKSGGYNEQFF
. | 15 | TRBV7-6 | CASSSEGVGNEKLFF
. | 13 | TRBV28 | CASSPLRGIEAFF
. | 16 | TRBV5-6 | CASSLEGAGSNQPQHF
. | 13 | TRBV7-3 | CASSFSGSNEQFF
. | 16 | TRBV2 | CASSEAARVSYNEQFF
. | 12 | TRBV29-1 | CSARASYNEQFF
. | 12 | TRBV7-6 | CASSGRERELFF
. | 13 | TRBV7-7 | CASSLDRVHGYTF
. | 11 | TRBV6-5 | CASTRSDTQYF
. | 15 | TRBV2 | CASSVGLAGGSTQYF
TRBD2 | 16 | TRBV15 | CATSRDRISGSHEQYF
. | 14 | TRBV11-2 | CASSLARIRNEQFF
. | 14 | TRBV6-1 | CASSLDSSGNTIYF
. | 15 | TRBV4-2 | CASTQSTANTGELFF
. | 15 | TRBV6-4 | CASSPSGGYNSPLHF
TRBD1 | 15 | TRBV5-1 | CASSRGTGEADTQYF
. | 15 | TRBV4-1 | CASSQPRQRLNEQFF
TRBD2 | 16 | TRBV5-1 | CASSRANRAGGDEQYF
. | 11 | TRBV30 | CAWSYGGELFF
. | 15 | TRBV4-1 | CASSPQGVSSETQYF
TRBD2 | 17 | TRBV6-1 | CASSASVRGGPSETQYF
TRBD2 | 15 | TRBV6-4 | CASSDGGGAIDTQYF
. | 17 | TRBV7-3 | CASSLYPQGRSGNTIYF
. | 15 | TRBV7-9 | CASSLVSGSYNEQFF
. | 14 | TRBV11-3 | CASSFPDSTYEQYF
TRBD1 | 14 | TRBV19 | CASTRGTGHHEQYF